Each of the 18 T cell receptor beta chains below was sequenced from the same sample in a study of blood T cell repertoires in COVID-19. Profiling relied on immunoSEQ multiplex PCR, and the TCRdb table lists in-frame clones only, not all of them. Of some 270,000 clones in the sample, roughly 89% were seen once. The sequenced sample consisted of PBMCs or T cells enriched from blood (not recorded which). Every receptor here comes from a woman aged 35 to 49 who had recovered from COVID-19.

The chain has TRBV5-6 and TRBJ1-1; 8 nucleotides match TRBD1. Germline values: CDR1 SGHDT, CDR2 YYEEEE. V trimming: 3 bases; J trimming: 11 bases; junction bases outside the gene matches: 6. The CDR3 spans 12 residues. CDR3 in DNA: TGTGCCAGCAGCTCACAGGGGGGCGCGGCTTTCTTT. Protein: CASSSQGGAAFF.

The chain uses TRBV5-1 and TRBJ2-1, with TRBD2 identical over 8 bases. Germline loops: CDR1 SGHRS, CDR2 YFSETQ. This CDR3 contains 18 residues. The trim removed 3 bases at V and 10 bases at J, leaving 21 bases unmatched. CDR3 DNA: TGCGCCAGCAGCTCTACCCCGAGTACTAGCGGTTCAACCGGGGAGCAGTTCTTC. This gives the protein CASSSTPSTSGSTGEQFF.

This sequence joins TRBV12-3 or TRBV12-4 and TRBJ2-3, with D possibly TRBD2 on 5 matching bases. The CDR3 contains 11 residues. V shed 7 bases and J shed 11 bases, with 13 bases lying between them. DNA for the CDR3: TGTGCCAGCACCCCCGGGGTTGTGCAGTATTTT. Its translation is CASTPGVVQYF.

V gene TRBV7-8 combines with J gene TRBJ1-3, with D uncertain. Per germline, CDR1 SGHVS and CDR2 FQNEAQ. The ends were cut back, 2 bases at V and 0 bases at J, with 11 bases in the middle. The CDR3 loop spans 16 amino acids. The CDR3 DNA is TGTGCCAGCAGCTTACCCCACTCTAACTCTGGAAACACCATATATTTT. This translates into CASSLPHSNSGNTIYF. Using reference TRBV7-8 and TRBJ1-3 for the parts outside the CDR3, the full variable domain is GAGVSQSPRYKVAKRGQDVALRCDPISGHVSLFWYQQALGQGPEFLTYFQNEAQLDKSGLPSDRFFAERPEGSVSTLKIQRTQQEDSAVYLCASSLPHSNSGNTIYFGEGSWLTVV.

A word on this clone: At one of its ends the junction is not consistent with the germline gene, which may arise from a read error. The chain combines TRBV24-1 with TRBJ2-1, with TRBD2 matching over 12 bases. The CDR3 loop spans 15 amino acids. Germline V lookup: CDR1 KGHDR, CDR2 SFDVKD. CDR3: CAASASSGRVNEQFF. DNA for the CDR3: TGTGCCGCCAGCGCTTCTAGCGGGAGGGTCAATGAGCAGTTCTTC.

The V and J genes are TRBV19 and TRBJ2-5, with a weak D call TRBD2 (5 bases). The CDR3 sequence is 14 residues long. The germline V and J ends were trimmed by 9 bases and 5 bases, with 19 bases remaining between them. The germline V gene encodes CDR1 LNHDA and CDR2 SQIVND (reference sequence). In nucleotides, the CDR3 is TGTGCCAGCAGAGCGCTAGCCGGCAAGGAGACCCAGTACTTC. Amino acids: CASRALAGKETQYF.

The CDR3 DNA follows: TGCGCCAGCAGAGGACTAGCGGGGGGGCAATACAATGAGCAGTTCTTC. This codes for CASRGLAGGQYNEQFF. The chain is built from TRBV5-1 and TRBJ2-1; 15 bases align to TRBD2. The CDR3 is made up of 16 amino acids. With 5 bases clipped from V and 4 bases from J, the junction kept 4 bases outside the gene matches. Germline CDR1 is SGHRS and CDR2 is YFSETQ.

The CDR3 coding sequence is TGTGCCAGCAGTTACTCGGGACTAGCGGGATACTCCTACAATGAGCAGTTCTTC. Translation gives CASSYSGLAGYSYNEQFF. The chain combines TRBV6-2 or TRBV6-3 with TRBJ2-1; 13 bases are a match to TRBD2. Germline loops: CDR1 MNHEY, CDR2 SVGEGT. There are 18 residues in the CDR3. After removal of 0 bases from V and 0 bases from J, the junction contained 2 bases not matched to a gene.

This clone was recorded only once. An end of the junction differs from the germline gene, which may be a read error. The chain combines TRBV30 with TRBJ2-7, with 9 bases identical to TRBD2. The CDR3 is made up of 13 amino acids. CDR1 and CDR2 (germline): GTSNPN, SVGIG (reference sequence). The CDR3 nucleotides read TGTGCCCGGAGTAGCGGGGGACCCTACGAGCAGTACTTC. This translates into CARSSGGPYEQYF.

The chain has TRBV7-2 and TRBJ1-2, with D perhaps TRBD1 (5 bases). Trimming stripped 2 bases from V and 4 bases from J, with 11 bases between. The CDR3 is made up of 14 amino acids. Looked up from germline, CDR1 is SGHTA and CDR2 is FQGNSA. The CDR3 region is CASSLRGSAYGYTF. CDR3 coding DNA: TGTGCCAGCAGCTTAAGGGGTTCGGCCTATGGCTACACCTTC.

The DNA of the CDR3 is TGCGCCAGCAGTAGAGATGCGGGGAGGAATTATGGCTACACCTTC. Protein: CASSRDAGRNYGYTF. The genes are TRBV5-1 and TRBJ1-2; D call uncertain. The CDR3 covers 15 residues. Germline V gene lookup returns CDR1 SGHRS and CDR2 YFSETQ. The ends were cut back, 5 bases at V and 5 bases at J, with 19 bases in the middle.

The chain links TRBV5-1 to TRBJ1-6, with 7 bases lining up with TRBD1. The CDR3 spans 12 residues. Germline CDR1 and CDR2: SGHRS and YFSETQ. V lost 7 bases to trimming and J lost 7 bases; unmatched junction nucleotides: 2. Here the CDR3 reads CASGTENSPLHF. CDR3 bases: TGCGCCAGCGGGACAGAGAATTCACCCCTCCACTTT. The entire variable domain, with the rest obtained from reference TRBV5-1 and TRBJ1-6, is as follows: KAGVTQTPRYLIKTRGQQVTLSCSPISGHRSVSWYQQTPGQGLQFLFEYFSETQRNKGNFPGRFSGRQFSNSRSEMNVSTLELGDSALYLCASGTENSPLHFGNGTRLTVT.

The chain couples TRBV19 to TRBJ1-2; no clear D gene. There are 15 residues in the CDR3. V gave up 7 bases and J gave up 4 bases, with 19 bases separating them. Per the germline V gene, CDR1 is LNHDA and CDR2 is SQIVND (reference sequence). The CDR3, as DNA: TGTGCCAGTACCCTAGTTGGAGGTTGGGGCTATGGCTACACCTTC. Translating gives CASTLVGGWGYGYTF.

V usage is TRBV7-9 and J usage is TRBJ2-2; 7 bases match TRBD1. Looked up from germline, CDR1 is SEHNR and CDR2 is FQNEAQ (reference sequence). Trimming took 4 bases from V and 1 from J; bases not matched to a gene: 6. The CDR3 loop spans 16 amino acids. CDR3 sequence: CASSSFRDRNTGELFF. In DNA form, the CDR3 reads TGTGCCAGCAGCTCCTTCCGGGACAGGAACACCGGGGAGCTGTTTTTT.

The chain recombines TRBV7-9 with TRBJ2-5, with 7 bases identical to TRBD2. This CDR3 has 14 amino acids. Trimming took 4 bases from V and 6 from J; bases not matched to a gene: 8. Germline-derived CDR1 and CDR2 are SEHNR and FQNEAQ (reference sequence). The CDR3 sequence is CASSSRGSGQTQYF. CDR3 bases: TGTGCCAGCAGCTCACGCGGGAGTGGTCAGACCCAGTACTTC.

The chain combines TRBV7-9 with TRBJ1-3; 8 bases are a match to TRBD1. This CDR3 comprises 17 residues. J lost 2 bases, V lost 5 bases, and 11 bases had no gene match. The germline V gene has CDR1 SEHNR and CDR2 FQNEAQ (reference sequence). The CDR3 nucleotides read TGTGCCAGCAGCCTCGGACAGGGCTCTCTACCTGGAAACACCATATATTTT. Residues: CASSLGQGSLPGNTIYF.

The V and J genes are TRBV30 and TRBJ1-5; D might be TRBD1 (5 bases). Germline V gives CDR1 GTSNPN, CDR2 SVGIG (reference sequence). CDR3 size: 13 residues. V lost 5 bases and J 3 bases, leaving 11 bases between the germline ends. CDR3 in DNA: TGTGCCTGGGGCGGGGGATTCAATCAGCCCCAGCATTTT. This encodes CAWGGGFNQPQHF.

This clone was picked up one time. V gene TRBV18 combines with J gene TRBJ1-3; D remains unclear. The V and J ends lost 3 bases and 0 bases respectively, with 6 bases between them. CDR1 and CDR2 from the germline V gene are KGHSH and LQKENI. CDR3 length equals 14 residues. The chain's CDR3 is CASSPGASGNTIYF. In nucleotides, the CDR3 is TGTGCCAGCTCACCCGGAGCCTCTGGAAACACCATATATTTT.